This T cell receptor beta chain was sequenced for a study of cytomegalovirus exposure and HLA in healthy donors. Use of 60 Vbeta and 13 Jbeta primers characterized the PCR. In the original processing: Later, tens of millions of unique TCR beta chains were counted in an analysis, and some 9.9 million of them were shared. Produced via immunoSEQ multiplex PCR; TCRdb's table is partial and in-frame only. That table supplies the V and J calls and clone size; D and trimming were determined from the DNA. Of 100,000 to 150,000 clones in the sample, 77% were seen once. The CDR3 has 13 amino acids. V was shortened by 6 bases and J by 5 bases, with 13 bases between the two germline ends. The germline gives CDR1 SNHLY, CDR2 FYNNEI.

This clonotype was sampled from a woman aged 40 to 50 in good health and CMV-seropositive. This rearrangement joins TRBV2 to TRBJ1-1; D may be TRBD1 (5 bases). Sample: PBMCs. The chain's CDR3 is CASSDRGETEAFF. The CDR3 nucleotides read TGTGCCAGCAGCGATCGGGGGGAGACTGAAGCTTTCTTT.